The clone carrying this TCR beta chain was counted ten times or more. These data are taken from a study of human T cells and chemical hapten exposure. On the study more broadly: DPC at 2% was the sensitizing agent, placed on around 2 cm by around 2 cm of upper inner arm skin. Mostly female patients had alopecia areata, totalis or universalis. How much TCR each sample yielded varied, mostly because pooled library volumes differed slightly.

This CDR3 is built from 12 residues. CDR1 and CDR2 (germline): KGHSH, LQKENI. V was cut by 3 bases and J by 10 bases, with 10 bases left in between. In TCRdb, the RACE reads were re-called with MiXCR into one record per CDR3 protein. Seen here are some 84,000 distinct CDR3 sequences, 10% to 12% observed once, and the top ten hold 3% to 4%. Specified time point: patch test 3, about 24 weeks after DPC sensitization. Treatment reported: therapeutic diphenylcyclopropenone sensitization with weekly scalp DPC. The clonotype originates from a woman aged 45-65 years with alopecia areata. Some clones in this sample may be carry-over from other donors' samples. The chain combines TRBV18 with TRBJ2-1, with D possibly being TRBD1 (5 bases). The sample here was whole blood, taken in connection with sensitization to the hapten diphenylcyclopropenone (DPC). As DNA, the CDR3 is TGTGCCAGCTCACCTGCAGGGAAGGAGCAGTTCTTC. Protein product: CASSPAGKEQFF.